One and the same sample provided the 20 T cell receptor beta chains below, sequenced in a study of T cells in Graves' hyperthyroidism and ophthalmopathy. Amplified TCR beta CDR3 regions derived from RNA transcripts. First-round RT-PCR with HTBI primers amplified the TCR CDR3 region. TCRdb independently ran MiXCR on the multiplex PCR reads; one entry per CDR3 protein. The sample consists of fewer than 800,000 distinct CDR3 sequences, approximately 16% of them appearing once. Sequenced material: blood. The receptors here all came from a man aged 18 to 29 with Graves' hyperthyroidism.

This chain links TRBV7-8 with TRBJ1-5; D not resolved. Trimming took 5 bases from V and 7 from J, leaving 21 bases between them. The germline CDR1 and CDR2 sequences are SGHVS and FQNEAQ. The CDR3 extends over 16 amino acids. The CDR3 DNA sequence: TGTGCCAGCAGCCAATCCGGGTTCGGGCGCGGACAGCCCCAGCATTTT. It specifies CASSQSGFGRGQPQHF.

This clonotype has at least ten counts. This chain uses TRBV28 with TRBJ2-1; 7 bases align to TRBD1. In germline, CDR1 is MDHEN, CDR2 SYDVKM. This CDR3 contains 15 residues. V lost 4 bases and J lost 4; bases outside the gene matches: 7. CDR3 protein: CASSYPGQLYNEQFF. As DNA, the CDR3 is TGTGCCAGCAGTTATCCGGGACAGTTGTACAATGAGCAGTTCTTC. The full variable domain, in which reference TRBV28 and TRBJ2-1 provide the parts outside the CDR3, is DVKVTQSSRYLVKRTGEKVFLECVQDMDHENMFWYRQDPGLGLRLIYFSYDVKMKEKGDIPEGYSVSREKKERFSLILESASTNQTSMYLCASSYPGQLYNEQFFGPGTRLTVL.

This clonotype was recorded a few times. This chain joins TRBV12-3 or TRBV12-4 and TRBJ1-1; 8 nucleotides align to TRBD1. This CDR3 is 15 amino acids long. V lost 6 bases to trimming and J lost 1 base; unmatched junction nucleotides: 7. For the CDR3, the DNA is TGTGCCAGCAGCCCCGGGGACAGGACGAACACTGAAGCTTTCTTT. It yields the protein CASSPGDRTNTEAFF.

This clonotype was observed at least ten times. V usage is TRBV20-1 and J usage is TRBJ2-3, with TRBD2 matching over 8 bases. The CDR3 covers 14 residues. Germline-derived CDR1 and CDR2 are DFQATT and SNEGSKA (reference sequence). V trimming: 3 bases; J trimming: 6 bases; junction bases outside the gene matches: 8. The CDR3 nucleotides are TGCAGTGCTAGGAGTCGGCGGGAGGCTGATACGCAGTATTTT. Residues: CSARSRREADTQYF.

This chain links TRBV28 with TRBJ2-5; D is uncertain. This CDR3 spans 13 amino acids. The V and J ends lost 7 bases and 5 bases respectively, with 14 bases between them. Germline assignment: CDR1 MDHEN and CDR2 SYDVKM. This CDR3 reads CASTILYGETQYF. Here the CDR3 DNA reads TGTGCCAGCACCATTCTGTATGGGGAGACCCAGTACTTC. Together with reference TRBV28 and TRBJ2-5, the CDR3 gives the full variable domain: DVKVTQSSRYLVKRTGEKVFLECVQDMDHENMFWYRQDPGLGLRLIYFSYDVKMKEKGDIPEGYSVSREKKERFSLILESASTNQTSMYLCASTILYGETQYFGPGTRLLVL.

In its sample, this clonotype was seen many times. CDR3 coding DNA: TGTGCCTGGAGTGTAAATTGGCGGGACGCTCTCACTGAAGCTTTCTTT. This encodes CAWSVNWRDALTEAFF. V gene TRBV30 combines with J gene TRBJ1-1, with D possibly TRBD1 on 5 matching bases. Germline V lookup: CDR1 GTSNPN, CDR2 SVGIG (reference sequence). Trimming pared 0 bases from V and 4 bases from J, leaving 18 bases between. The length of the CDR3 is 16 residues.

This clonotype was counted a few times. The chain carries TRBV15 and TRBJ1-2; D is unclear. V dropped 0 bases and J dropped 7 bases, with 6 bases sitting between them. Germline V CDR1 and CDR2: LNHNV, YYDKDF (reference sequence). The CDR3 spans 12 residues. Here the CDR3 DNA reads TGTGCCACCAGCAGAGAGCTGAGTGGCTACACCTTC. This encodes CATSRELSGYTF.

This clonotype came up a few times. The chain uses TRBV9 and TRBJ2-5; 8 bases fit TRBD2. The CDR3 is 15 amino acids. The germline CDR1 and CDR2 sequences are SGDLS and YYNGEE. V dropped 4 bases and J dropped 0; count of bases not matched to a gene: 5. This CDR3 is CASSNSGADQETQYF. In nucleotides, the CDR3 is TGTGCCAGCAGCAATAGCGGGGCAGACCAAGAGACCCAGTACTTC.

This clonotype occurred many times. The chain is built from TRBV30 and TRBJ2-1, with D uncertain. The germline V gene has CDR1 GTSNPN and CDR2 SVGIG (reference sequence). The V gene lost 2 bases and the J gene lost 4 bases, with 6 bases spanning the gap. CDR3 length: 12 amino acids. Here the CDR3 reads CAWSPKYNEQFF. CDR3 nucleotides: TGTGCCTGGAGTCCCAAGTACAATGAGCAGTTCTTC.

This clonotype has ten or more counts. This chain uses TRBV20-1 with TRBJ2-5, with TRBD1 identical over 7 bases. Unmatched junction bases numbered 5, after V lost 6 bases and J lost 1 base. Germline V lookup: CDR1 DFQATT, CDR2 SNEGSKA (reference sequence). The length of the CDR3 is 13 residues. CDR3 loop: CSAEDRTQETQYF. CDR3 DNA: TGCAGTGCAGAGGACAGGACCCAAGAGACCCAGTACTTC.

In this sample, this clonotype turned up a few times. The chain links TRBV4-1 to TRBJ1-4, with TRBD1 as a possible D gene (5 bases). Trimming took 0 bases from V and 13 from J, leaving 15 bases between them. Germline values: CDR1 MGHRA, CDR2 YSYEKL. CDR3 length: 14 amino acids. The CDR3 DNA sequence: TGCGCCAGCAGCCAAGAAGGATGGGCAGGGACACTGTTTTTT. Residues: CASSQEGWAGTLFF.

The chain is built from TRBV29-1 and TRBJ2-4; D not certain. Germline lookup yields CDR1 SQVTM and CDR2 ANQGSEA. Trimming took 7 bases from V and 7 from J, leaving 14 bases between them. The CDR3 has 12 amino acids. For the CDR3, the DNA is TGCAGCGCAAGTGGGTCCAGGAACATTCAGTACTTC. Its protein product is CSASGSRNIQYF.

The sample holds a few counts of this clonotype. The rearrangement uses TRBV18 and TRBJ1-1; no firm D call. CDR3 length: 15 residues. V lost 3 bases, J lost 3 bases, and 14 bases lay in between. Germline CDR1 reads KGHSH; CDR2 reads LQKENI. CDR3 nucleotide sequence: TGTGCCAGCTCACCGATCCCGACTGAGGACACTGAAGCTTTCTTT. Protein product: CASSPIPTEDTEAFF. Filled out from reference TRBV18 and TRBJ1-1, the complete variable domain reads NAGVMQNPRHLVRRRGQEARLRCSPMKGHSHVYWYRQLPEEGLKFMVYLQKENIIDESGMPKERFSAEFPKEGPSILRIQQVVRGDSAAYFCASSPIPTEDTEAFFGQGTRLTVV.

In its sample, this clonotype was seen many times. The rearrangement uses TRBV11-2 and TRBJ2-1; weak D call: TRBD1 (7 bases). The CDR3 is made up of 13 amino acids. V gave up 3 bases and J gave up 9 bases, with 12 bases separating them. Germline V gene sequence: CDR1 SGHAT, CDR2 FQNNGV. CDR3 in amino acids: CASSLNQGGEQFF. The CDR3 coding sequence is TGTGCCAGCAGCTTGAACCAGGGGGGTGAGCAGTTCTTC.

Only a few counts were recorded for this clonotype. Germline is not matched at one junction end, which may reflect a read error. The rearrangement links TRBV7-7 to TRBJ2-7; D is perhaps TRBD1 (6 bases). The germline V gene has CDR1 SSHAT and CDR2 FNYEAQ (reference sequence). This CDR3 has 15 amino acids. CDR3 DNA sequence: TGTGCTAGCAGCCCATTCCAGGGGAACTCCTACGAGCAGTACTTC. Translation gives CASSPFQGNSYEQYF.

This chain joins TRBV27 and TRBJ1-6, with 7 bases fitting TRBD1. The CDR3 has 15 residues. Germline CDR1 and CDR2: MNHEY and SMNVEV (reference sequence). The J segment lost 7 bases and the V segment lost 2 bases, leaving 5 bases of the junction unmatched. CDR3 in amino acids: CASSLSGGQNSPLHF. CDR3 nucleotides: TGTGCCAGCAGTTTAAGTGGGGGACAGAATTCACCCCTCCACTTT.

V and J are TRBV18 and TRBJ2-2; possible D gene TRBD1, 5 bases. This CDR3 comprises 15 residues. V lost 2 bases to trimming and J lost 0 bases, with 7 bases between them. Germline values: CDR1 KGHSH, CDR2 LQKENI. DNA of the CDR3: TGTGCCAGCTCACCAAAGGGGACGAACACCGGGGAGCTGTTTTTT. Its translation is CASSPKGTNTGELFF.

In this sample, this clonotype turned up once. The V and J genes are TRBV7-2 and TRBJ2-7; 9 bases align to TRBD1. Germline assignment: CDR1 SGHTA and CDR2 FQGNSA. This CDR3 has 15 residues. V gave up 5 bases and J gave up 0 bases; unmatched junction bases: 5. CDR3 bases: TGTGCCAGCAGCCATGACAGGGGGAGCTCCTACGAGCAGTACTTC. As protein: CASSHDRGSSYEQYF.

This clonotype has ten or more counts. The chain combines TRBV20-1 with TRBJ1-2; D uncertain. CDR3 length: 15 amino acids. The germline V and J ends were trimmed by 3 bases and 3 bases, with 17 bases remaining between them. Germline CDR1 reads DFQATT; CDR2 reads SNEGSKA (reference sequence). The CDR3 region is CSASSLPLRDYGYTF. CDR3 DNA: TGCAGTGCTAGCTCTCTGCCCCTGAGAGACTATGGCTACACCTTC.

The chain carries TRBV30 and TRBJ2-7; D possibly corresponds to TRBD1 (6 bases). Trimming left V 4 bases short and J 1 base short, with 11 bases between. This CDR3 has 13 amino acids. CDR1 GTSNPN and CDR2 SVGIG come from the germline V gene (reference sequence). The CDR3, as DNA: TGTGCCTGGACTGGGGGCCAATCCTACGAGCAGTACTTC. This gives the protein CAWTGGQSYEQYF.